This T cell receptor (beta chain) was sequenced during a study of shared clonotypes between healthy human individuals. Overall study findings and caveats: Despite large depth, sorted-subset datasets appeared incompletely sequenced. Approximately 5.1% was the fraction of naive CD4 clonotypes found shared across a few donors.

About this clone itself: Its antigen is not known.

The data were produced by immunoSEQ multiplex PCR, yet TCRdb's version contains in-frame clones alone and is incomplete. The sample yields about 320,000 clones, 87% seen once. CD8 memory was a combination that joined CD45RO+ cells with CCR7-negative CD45RA+ TemRA cells. V lost 5 bases and J lost 4; bases outside the gene matches: 6. The CDR3 is made up of 15 amino acids. The germline V gene encodes CDR1 MNHEY and CDR2 SMNVEV (reference sequence). The TCR was taken from a man between 18 and 35 years old in good health. Material for sequencing was memory CD8+ T cells sorted from blood. As for subset: CD45RO+ cells pooled with CCR7-negative TemRA cells. The V and J genes are TRBV27 and TRBJ2-7; 12 bases map to TRBD2. For the CDR3, the DNA is TGTGCCAGCAGTCCCACCGGACTAGCGGGATACGAGCAGTACTTC. Its translation: CASSPTGLAGYEQYF.